This TCR beta chain was identified in a study of beta chain features in type 1 diabetes. V dropped 4 bases and J dropped 4; count of bases not matched to a gene: 5. Germline loops: CDR1 SEHNR, CDR2 FQNEAQ (reference sequence). The CDR3 is 15 residues long. Expressed TCRB transcripts were sequenced because the isolated RNA had all been reverse transcribed beforehand. Sequencing was performed with immunoSEQ multiplex PCR; in TCRdb, only in-frame clones are kept and a portion is missing. The data show tens of thousands of clones, with approximately 59% seen just once and 2.2% held by the top ten. On this clone itself: Other DNA sequences of this sample code for an identical CDR3.

The J gene is TRBJ2-3, the V gene TRBV7-9, with 10 bases that match TRBD1. The clonotype originates from a woman aged 18-29 years in good health. Sample: Tregs from blood. DNA of the CDR3: TGTGCCAGCAGCTATCCCGGGACAGGGGCAGATACGCAGTATTTT. Amino acid sequence: CASSYPGTGADTQYF.